Shown below are 4 T cell receptor beta chains from a single sample sequenced in a study of OX40 agonist ivuxolimab in advanced cancers. Sequenced by immunoSEQ multiplex PCR; TCRdb stores in-frame clones only, minus some. Of roughly 70,000 clones in the sample, approximately 80% were seen once. Material: CD4+ or CD8+ T cells sorted from blood, obtained in a trial of the OX40 agonist ivuxolimab. The receptors stem from an adult with an advanced solid tumor such as melanoma, head and neck, liver or kidney cancer.

The chain has TRBV10-2 and TRBJ2-5; D is unresolved. The CDR3 sequence is 14 residues long. CDR1 and CDR2 (germline): WSHSY, SAAADI. Trimming left V 2 bases short and J 4 bases short, with 11 bases between. The CDR3 spells CASSEKGWGETQYF. The CDR3 DNA is TGCGCCAGCAGTGAGAAGGGCTGGGGAGAGACCCAGTACTTC.

The gene calls are TRBV14 and TRBJ1-4, with D perhaps matching TRBD1 (5 bases). CDR1 is SGHDN, CDR2 FVKESK, per germline. Trimming removed 4 bases from V and 7 bases from J, with 19 bases in between. The CDR3 sequence is 16 residues long. The CDR3 here is CASSLKLGVPGEKLFF. The CDR3 region has the DNA TGTGCCAGCAGCCTGAAGCTGGGGGTGCCCGGTGAAAAACTGTTTTTT.

V is TRBV7-9 and J is TRBJ1-1, with D unresolved. Germline V gene data show CDR1 as SEHNR and CDR2 as FQNEAQ (reference sequence). V lost 5 bases, J lost 5 bases, and 9 bases lay in between. The length of the CDR3 is 12 residues. The DNA of the CDR3 is TGTGCCAGCAGCCGGGTGGGGACTGAAGCTTTCTTT. Protein sequence: CASSRVGTEAFF.

CDR3 sequence reads: CASSYRGWGADTQYF. The DNA of the CDR3 is TGTGCCAGCAGTTACAGAGGGTGGGGGGCCGATACGCAGTATTTT. The chain is built from TRBV6-6 and TRBJ2-3; D is perhaps TRBD1 or TRBD2 (6 bases each). V lost 2 bases and J lost 6, with 15 bases in between. Germline CDR1 and CDR2: MNHNY and SVGAGI (reference sequence). There are 15 residues in the CDR3.